The sequence of this T cell receptor beta chain was determined in a study of cytomegalovirus exposure and HLA in healthy donors. About the research overall: A prior study identified over 100 million unique TCR beta sequences from some 200 million T cells. Study observations and caveats: CMV serostatus was the only recorded immune exposure for donors.

Worth noting for this clone: What it binds is unknown.

The CDR3 extends over 15 amino acids. V was pared by 6 bases and J by 1 base, with 11 bases of the junction left unmatched. Per germline, CDR1 SQVTM and CDR2 ANQGSEA. PCR amplification relied on 60 Vbeta primers (plus 13 Jbeta primers). TCRdb's table, derived via immunoSEQ multiplex PCR, lists solely in-frame clones and lacks some. The top ten clones hold around 7% of a sample with about 160,000 clones, approximately 77% of them seen once. V is TRBV29-1 and J is TRBJ1-1, with 7 bases identical to TRBD1. Sequencing was done on a sample of PBMCs. This clonotype originated in a male donor in good health and CMV-seropositive. The CDR3 region has the DNA TGCAGCGTCGGGACAGCACTTGGGGCGAACACTGAAGCTTTCTTT. It yields the protein CSVGTALGANTEAFF.